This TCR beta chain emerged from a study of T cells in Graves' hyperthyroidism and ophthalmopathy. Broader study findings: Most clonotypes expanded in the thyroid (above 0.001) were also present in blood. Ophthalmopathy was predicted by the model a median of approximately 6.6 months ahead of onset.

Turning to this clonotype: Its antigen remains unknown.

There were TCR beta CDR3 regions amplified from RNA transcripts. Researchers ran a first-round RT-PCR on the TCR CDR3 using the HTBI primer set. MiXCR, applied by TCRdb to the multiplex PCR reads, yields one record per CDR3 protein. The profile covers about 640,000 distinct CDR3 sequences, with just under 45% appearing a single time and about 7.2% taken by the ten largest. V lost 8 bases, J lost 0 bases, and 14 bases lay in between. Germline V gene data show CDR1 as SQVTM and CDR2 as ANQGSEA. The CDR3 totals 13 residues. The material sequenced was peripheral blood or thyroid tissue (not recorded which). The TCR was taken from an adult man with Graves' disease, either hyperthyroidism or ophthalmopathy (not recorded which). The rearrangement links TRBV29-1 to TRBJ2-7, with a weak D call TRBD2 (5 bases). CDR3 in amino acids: CSQDPGNSYEQYF. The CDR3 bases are TGCAGCCAAGATCCGGGGAACTCCTACGAGCAGTACTTC.